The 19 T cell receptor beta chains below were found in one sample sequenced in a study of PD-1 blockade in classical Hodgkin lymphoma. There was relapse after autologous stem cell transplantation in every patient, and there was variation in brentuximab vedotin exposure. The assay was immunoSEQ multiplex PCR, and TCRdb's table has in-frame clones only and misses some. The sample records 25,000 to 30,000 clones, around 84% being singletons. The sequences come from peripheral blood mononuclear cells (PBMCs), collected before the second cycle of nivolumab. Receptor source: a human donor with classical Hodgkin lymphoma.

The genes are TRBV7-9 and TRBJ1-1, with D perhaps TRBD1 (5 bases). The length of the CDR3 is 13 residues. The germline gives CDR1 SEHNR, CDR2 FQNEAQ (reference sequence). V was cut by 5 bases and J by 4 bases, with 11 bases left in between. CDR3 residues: CASSRQGGTEAFF. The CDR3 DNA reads TGTGCCAGCAGCAGGCAGGGTGGCACTGAAGCTTTCTTT.

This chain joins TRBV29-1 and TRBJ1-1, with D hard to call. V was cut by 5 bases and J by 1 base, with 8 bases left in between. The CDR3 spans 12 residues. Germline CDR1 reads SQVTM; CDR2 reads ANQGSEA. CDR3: CSVYSANTEAFF. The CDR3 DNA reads TGCAGCGTTTATTCGGCGAACACTGAAGCTTTCTTT.

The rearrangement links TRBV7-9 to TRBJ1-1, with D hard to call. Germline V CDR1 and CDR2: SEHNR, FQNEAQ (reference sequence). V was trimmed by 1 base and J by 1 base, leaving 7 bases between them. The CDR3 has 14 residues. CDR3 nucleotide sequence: TGTGCCAGCAGCTTAGGAATAGGGAACACTGAAGCTTTCTTT. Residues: CASSLGIGNTEAFF. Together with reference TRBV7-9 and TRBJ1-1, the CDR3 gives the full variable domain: DTGVSQNPRHKITKRGQNVTFRCDPISEHNRLYWYRQTLGQGPEFLTYFQNEAQLEKSRLLSDRFSAERPKGSFSTLEIQRTEQGDSAMYLCASSLGIGNTEAFFGQGTRLTVV.

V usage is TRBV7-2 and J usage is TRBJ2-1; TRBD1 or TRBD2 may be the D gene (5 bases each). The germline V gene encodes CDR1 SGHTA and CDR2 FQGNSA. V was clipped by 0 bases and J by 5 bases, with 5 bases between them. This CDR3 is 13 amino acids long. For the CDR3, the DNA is TGTGCCAGCAGCTTAGCGGGGGACAATGAGCAGTTCTTC. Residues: CASSLAGDNEQFF.

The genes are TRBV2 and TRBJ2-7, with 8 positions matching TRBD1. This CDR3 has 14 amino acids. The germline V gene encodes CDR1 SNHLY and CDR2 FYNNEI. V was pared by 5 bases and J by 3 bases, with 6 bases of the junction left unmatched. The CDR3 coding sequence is TGTGCCAGCAGTCCAGGACAGGGATTCTACGAGCAGTACTTC. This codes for CASSPGQGFYEQYF.

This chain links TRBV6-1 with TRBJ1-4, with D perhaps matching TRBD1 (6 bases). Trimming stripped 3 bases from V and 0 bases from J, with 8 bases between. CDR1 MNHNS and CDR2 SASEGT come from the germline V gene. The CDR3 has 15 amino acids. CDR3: CASSDGTTTNEKLFF. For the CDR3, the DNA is TGTGCCAGCAGTGACGGGACAACAACTAATGAAAAACTGTTTTTT.

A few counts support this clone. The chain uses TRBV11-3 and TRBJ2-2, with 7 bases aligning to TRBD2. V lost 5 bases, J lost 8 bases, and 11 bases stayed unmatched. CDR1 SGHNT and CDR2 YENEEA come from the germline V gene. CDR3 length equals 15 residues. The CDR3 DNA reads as TGTGCCAGCAGCATTAGCGGGTTTTCGTCTGGGGAGCTGTTTTTT. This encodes CASSISGFSSGELFF. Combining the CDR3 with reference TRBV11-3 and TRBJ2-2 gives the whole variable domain EAGVVQSPRYKIIEKKQPVAFWCNPISGHNTLYWYLQNLGQGPELLIRYENEEAVDDSQLPKDRFSAERLKGVDSTLKIQPAELGDSAVYLCASSISGFSSGELFFGEGSRLTVL.

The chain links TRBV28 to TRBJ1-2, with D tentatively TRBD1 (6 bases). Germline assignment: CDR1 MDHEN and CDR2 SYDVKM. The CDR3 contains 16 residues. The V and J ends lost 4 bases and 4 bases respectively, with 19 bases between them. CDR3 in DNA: TGTGCCAGCAGTTCCCCTACCGGGGGCTACGGCTATGGCTACACCTTC. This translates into CASSSPTGGYGYGYTF.

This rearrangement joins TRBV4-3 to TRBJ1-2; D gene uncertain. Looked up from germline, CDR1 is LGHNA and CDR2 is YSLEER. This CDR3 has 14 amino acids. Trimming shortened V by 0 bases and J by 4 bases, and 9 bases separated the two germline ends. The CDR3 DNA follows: TGCGCCAGCAGCCAAGATCTCCCCTTCTATGGCTACACCTTC. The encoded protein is CASSQDLPFYGYTF.

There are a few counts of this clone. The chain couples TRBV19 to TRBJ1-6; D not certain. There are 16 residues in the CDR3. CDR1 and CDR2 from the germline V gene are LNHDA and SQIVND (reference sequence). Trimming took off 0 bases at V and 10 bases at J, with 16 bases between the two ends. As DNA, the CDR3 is TGTGCCAGTAGTATAGATCCGGGCAGTTCTCGGTCACCCCTCCACTTT. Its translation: CASSIDPGSSRSPLHF.

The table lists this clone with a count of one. The DNA of the CDR3 is TGTGCCAGCAGCTTAGCGCTTGCAGTGACCGCCTACGAGCAGTACTTC. Residues: CASSLALAVTAYEQYF. The chain couples TRBV7-8 to TRBJ2-7; D is unclear. The V gene lost 0 bases and the J gene lost 2 bases, with 14 bases spanning the gap. The CDR3 extends over 16 amino acids. Germline CDR1 reads SGHVS; CDR2 reads FQNEAQ.

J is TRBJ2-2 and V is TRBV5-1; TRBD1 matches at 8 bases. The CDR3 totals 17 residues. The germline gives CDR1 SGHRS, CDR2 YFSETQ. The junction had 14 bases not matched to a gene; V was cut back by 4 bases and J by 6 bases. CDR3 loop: CASSPGPGQGGAGELFF. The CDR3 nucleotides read TGCGCCAGCAGCCCGGGGCCCGGACAGGGCGGGGCCGGGGAGCTGTTTTTT.

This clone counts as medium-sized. CDR3 amino acids: CASSFQGPEAFF. CDR3 DNA: TGTGCCAGCAGCTTCCAGGGGCCGGAGGCTTTCTTT. J is TRBJ1-1 and V is TRBV7-9, with a tentative D call TRBD1 (6 bases). Deletions cut 3 bases from V and 11 bases from J, with 13 bases between. The CDR3 totals 12 residues. In germline, CDR1 is SEHNR, CDR2 FQNEAQ (reference sequence).

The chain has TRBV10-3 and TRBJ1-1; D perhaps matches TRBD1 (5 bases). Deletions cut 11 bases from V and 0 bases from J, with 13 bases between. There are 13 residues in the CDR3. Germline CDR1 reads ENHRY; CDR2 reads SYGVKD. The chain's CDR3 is CAQRQTMNTEAFF. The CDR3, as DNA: TGTGCCCAAAGACAGACGATGAACACTGAAGCTTTCTTT.

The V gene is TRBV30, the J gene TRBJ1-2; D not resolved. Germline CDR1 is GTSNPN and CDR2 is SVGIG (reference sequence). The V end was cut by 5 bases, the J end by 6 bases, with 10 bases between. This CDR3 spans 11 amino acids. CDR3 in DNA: TGTGCCTGGCCCTCTCGGGATGGCTACACCTTC. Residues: CAWPSRDGYTF.

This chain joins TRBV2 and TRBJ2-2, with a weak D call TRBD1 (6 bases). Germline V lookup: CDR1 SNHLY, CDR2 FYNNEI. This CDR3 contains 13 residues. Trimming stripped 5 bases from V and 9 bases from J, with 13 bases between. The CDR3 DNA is TGTGCCAGCAGTTCCCGCAGGGGAAGGGAGCTGTTTTTT. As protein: CASSSRRGRELFF.

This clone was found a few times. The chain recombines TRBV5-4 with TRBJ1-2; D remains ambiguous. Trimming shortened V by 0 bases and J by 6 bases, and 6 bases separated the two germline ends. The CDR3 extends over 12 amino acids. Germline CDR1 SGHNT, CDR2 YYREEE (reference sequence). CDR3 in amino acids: CASSLAVDGYTF. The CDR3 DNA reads TGTGCCAGCAGCTTGGCAGTAGATGGCTACACCTTC.

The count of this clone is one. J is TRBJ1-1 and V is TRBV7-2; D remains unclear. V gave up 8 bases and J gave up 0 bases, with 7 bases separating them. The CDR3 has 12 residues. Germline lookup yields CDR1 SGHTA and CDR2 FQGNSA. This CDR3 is CASLLMNTEAFF. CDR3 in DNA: TGTGCCAGCCTTCTCATGAACACTGAAGCTTTCTTT.

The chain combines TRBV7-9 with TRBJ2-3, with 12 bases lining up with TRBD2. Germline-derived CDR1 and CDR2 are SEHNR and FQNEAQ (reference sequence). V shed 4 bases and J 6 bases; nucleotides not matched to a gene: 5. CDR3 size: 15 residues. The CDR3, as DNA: TGTGCCAGCAGCTCCGGGGGACTAGCGGGCGATACGCAGTATTTT. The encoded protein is CASSSGGLAGDTQYF.